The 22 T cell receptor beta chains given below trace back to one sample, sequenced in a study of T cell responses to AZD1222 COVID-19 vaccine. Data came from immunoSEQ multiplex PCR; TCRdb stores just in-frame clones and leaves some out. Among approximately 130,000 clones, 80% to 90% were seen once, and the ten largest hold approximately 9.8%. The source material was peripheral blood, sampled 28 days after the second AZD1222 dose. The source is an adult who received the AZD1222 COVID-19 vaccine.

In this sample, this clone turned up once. In DNA form, the CDR3 reads TGTGCCAGCAGTTCAAGGAACACTGAAGCTTTCTTT. This encodes CASSSRNTEAFF. The V call is TRBV28, the J call TRBJ1-1; no firm D call. CDR3 length equals 12 residues. Trimming took 4 bases from V and 1 from J, leaving 4 bases between them. The V gene's germline CDR1 is MDHEN and CDR2 SYDVKM.

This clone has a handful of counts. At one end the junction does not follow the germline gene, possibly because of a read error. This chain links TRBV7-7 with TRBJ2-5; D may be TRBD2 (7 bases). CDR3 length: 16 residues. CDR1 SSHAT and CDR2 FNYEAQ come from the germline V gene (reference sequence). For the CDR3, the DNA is TGTGCTAGCAGCTTAGGAGGTGGGGGGGCAGGCGAGACCCAGTACTTC. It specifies CASSLGGGGAGETQYF.

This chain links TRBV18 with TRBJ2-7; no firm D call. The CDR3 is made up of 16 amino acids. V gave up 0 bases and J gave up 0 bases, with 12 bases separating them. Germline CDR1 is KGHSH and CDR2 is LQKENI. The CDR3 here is CASSPPVAGLSYEQYF. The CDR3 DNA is TGTGCCAGCTCACCACCGGTGGCAGGCCTCTCCTACGAGCAGTACTTC.

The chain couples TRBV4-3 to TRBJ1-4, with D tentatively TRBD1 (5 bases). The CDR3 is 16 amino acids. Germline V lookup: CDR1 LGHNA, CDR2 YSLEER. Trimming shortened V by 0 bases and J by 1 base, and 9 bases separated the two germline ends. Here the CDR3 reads CASSQDWDGTNEKLFF. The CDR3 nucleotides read TGCGCCAGCAGCCAAGACTGGGACGGAACTAATGAAAAACTGTTTTTT.

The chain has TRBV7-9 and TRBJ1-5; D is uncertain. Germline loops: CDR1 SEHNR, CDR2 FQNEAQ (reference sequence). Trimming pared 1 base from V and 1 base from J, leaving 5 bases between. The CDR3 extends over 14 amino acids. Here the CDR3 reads CASSLGQSNQPQHF. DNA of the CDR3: TGTGCCAGCAGCTTAGGCCAGAGCAATCAGCCCCAGCATTTT.

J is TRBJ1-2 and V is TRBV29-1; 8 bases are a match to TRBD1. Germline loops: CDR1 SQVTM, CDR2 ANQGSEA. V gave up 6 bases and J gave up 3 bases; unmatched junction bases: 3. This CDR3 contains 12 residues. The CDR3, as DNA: TGCAGCGTCATGGACAGGGACTATGGCTACACCTTC. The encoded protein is CSVMDRDYGYTF.

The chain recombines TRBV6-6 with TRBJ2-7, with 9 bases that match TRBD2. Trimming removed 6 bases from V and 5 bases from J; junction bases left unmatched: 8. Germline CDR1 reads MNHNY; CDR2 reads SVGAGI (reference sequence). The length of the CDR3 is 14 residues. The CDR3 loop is CASSWREGQNEQYF. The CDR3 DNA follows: TGTGCCAGCAGCTGGCGGGAGGGCCAAAACGAGCAGTACTTC.

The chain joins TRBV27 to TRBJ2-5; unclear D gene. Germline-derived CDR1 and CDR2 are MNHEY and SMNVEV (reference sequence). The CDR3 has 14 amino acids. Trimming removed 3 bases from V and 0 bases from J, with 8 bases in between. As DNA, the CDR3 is TGTGCCAGCAGTTTCGGCGGACACCAAGAGACCCAGTACTTC. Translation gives CASSFGGHQETQYF.

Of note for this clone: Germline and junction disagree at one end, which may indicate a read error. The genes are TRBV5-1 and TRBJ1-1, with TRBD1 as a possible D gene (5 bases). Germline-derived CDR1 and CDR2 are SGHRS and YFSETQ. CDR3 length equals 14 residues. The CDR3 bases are TGCGCCAGCAACTTGGGGGTAGGGAGCACTGAAGCTTTCTTT. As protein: CASNLGVGSTEAFF.

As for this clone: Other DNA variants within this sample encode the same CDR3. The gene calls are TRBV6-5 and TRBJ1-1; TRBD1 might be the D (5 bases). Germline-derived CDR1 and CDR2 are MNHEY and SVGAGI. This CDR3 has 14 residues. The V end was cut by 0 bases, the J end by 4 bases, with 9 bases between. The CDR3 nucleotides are TGTGCCAGCAGTTACTCGAGAAGGGGCACTGAAGCTTTCTTT. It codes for CASSYSRRGTEAFF.

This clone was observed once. CDR3 nucleotides: TGTGCCAGCAGCTTGGAGACTGAAAAACTGTTTTTT. This gives the protein CASSLETEKLFF. The gene calls are TRBV5-5 and TRBJ1-4; unclear D gene. Trimming stripped 0 bases from V and 7 bases from J, with 4 bases between. Germline V gene data show CDR1 as SGHKS and CDR2 as YYEKEE (reference sequence). The CDR3 runs 12 residues.

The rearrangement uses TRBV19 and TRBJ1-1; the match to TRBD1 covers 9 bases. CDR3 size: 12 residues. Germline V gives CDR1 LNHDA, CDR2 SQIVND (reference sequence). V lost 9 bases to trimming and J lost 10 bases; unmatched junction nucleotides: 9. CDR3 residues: CASRDRAPGAFF. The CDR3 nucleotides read TGTGCCAGCCGGGACAGGGCACCGGGAGCTTTCTTT.

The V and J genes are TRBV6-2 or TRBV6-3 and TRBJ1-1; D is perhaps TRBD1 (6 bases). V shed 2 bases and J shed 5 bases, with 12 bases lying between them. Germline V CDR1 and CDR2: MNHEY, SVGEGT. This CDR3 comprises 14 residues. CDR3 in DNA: TGTGCCAGCAGTTACACCAGGGGAGGGACTGAAGCTTTCTTT. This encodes CASSYTRGGTEAFF.

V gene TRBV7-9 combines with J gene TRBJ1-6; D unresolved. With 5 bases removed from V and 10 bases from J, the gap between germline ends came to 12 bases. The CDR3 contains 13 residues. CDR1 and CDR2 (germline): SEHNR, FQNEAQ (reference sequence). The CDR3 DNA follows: TGTGCCAGCAGCCCGTGGATGGGATCACCCCTCCACTTT. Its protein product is CASSPWMGSPLHF.

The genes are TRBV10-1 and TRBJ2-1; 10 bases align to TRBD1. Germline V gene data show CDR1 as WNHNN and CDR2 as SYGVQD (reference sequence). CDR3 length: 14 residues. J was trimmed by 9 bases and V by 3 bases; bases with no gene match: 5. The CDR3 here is CASSERRQGAEQFF. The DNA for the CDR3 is TGCGCCAGCAGTGAACGGAGACAGGGGGCTGAGCAGTTCTTC.

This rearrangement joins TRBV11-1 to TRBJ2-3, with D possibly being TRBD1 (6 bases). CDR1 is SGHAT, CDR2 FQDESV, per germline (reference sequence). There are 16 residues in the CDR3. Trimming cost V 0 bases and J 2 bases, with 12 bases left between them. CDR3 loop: CASSLAQGRLTDTQYF. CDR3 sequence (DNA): TGTGCCAGCAGCTTAGCACAGGGACGCCTCACAGATACGCAGTATTTT. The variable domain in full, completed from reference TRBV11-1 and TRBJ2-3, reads EAEVAQSPRYKITEKSQAVAFWCDPISGHATLYWYRQILGQGPELLVQFQDESVVDDSQLPKDRFSAERLKGVDSTLKIQPAELGDSAMYLCASSLAQGRLTDTQYFGPGTRLTVL.

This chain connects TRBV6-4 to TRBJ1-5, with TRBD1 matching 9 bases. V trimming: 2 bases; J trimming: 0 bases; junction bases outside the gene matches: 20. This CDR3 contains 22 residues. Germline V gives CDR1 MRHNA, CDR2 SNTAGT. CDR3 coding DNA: TGTGCCAGCAGTGACAAAGGATATGGGGACAGGGTGAAGGTGTATAGCAATCAGCCCCAGCATTTT. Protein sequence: CASSDKGYGDRVKVYSNQPQHF.

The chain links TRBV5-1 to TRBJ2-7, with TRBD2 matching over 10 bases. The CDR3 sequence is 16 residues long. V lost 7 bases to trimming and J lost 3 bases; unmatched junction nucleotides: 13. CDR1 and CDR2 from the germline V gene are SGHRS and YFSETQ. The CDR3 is CASAPQGLATNYEQYF. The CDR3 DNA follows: TGCGCCAGCGCCCCACAGGGACTAGCGACGAACTACGAGCAGTACTTC.

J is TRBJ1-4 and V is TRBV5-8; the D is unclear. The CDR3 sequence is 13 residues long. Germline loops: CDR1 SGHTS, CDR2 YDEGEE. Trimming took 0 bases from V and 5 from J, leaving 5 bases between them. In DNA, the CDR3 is TGTGCCAGCAGCTTGGGTCCGAATGAAAAACTGTTTTTT. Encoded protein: CASSLGPNEKLFF.

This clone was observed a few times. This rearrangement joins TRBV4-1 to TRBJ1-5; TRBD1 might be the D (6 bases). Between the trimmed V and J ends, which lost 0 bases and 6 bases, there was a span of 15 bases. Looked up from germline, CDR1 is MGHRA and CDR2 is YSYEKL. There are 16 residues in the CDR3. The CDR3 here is CASSQDRAGASQPQHF. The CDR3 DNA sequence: TGCGCCAGCAGCCAAGATAGGGCAGGGGCCAGTCAGCCCCAGCATTTT.

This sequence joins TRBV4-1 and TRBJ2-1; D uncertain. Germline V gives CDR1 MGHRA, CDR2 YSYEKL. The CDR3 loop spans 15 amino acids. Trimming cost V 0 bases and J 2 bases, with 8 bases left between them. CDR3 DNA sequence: TGCGCCAGCAGCCAAGACTCTTGGCCCTACAATGAGCAGTTCTTC. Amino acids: CASSQDSWPYNEQFF.

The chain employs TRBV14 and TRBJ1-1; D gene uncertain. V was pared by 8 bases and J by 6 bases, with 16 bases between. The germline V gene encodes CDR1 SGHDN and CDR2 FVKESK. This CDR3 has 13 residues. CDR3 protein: CASSPFGGAEAFF. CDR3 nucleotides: TGTGCCAGCTCCCCCTTTGGTGGCGCTGAAGCTTTCTTT.